The 9 T cell receptor beta chains presented below share a single source sample, sequenced in a study of blood T cell repertoires in COVID-19. Some clones are missing from TCRdb's copy, which holds only in-frame ones; the method was immunoSEQ multiplex PCR. Among more than 110,000 clones listed, under 90% were seen once. The sequenced sample consisted of peripheral blood. These receptors came from a human donor in a cohort sampled during active COVID-19.

This clone appeared once. The chain couples TRBV19 to TRBJ2-7, with 7 nucleotides matching TRBD1. CDR1 and CDR2 from the germline V gene are LNHDA and SQIVND (reference sequence). The CDR3 contains 14 residues. J gave up 2 bases and V 4 bases, and 5 bases lay outside the gene matches. DNA of the CDR3: TGTGCCAGTAGTAGGACAGGCGGTACCTACGAGCAGTACTTC. Translating it yields CASSRTGGTYEQYF.

In this sample, this clone turned up once. This sequence joins TRBV9 and TRBJ2-1, with D possibly TRBD1 on 5 matching bases. V lost 3 bases, J lost 5 bases, and 15 bases lay in between. CDR3 size: 15 residues. Germline-derived CDR1 and CDR2 are SGDLS and YYNGEE. The CDR3 coding sequence is TGTGCCAGCAGCGCCACTGACAGTTACCACAATGAGCAGTTCTTC. It codes for CASSATDSYHNEQFF.

The chain is built from TRBV5-6 and TRBJ2-3; 10 bases line up with TRBD2. The junction had 7 bases not matched to a gene; V was cut back by 6 bases and J by 3 bases. CDR1 SGHDT and CDR2 YYEEEE come from the germline V gene. The CDR3 covers 15 residues. Here the CDR3 DNA reads TGTGCCAGCACTCGGCTAGCGGGGGAGACAGATACGCAGTATTTT. Its translation is CASTRLAGETDTQYF.

The V call is TRBV7-8, the J call TRBJ2-2; D possibly corresponds to TRBD2 (6 bases). The V and J ends lost 3 bases and 0 bases respectively, with 14 bases between them. Germline V gives CDR1 SGHVS, CDR2 FQNEAQ. The CDR3 sequence is 17 residues long. CDR3 protein: CASSFPSGPPNTGELFF. In DNA form, the CDR3 reads TGTGCCAGCAGCTTCCCGAGCGGGCCACCGAACACCGGGGAGCTGTTTTTT.

V usage is TRBV5-6 and J usage is TRBJ1-5, with D possibly TRBD1 on 5 matching bases. V lost 5 bases, J lost 6 bases, and 12 bases lay in between. The germline CDR1 and CDR2 sequences are SGHDT and YYEEEE. This CDR3 is 13 amino acids long. CDR3 loop: CASSRDLGQPQHF. DNA for the CDR3: TGTGCCAGCAGTCGGGACTTAGGTCAGCCCCAGCATTTT.

This chain's CDR3 is CASSFNRGSPLHF. CDR3 DNA: TGTGCCAGCAGCTTCAACAGGGGTTCACCCCTCCACTTT. V is TRBV6-6 and J is TRBJ1-6; 7 bases align to TRBD1. Germline V lookup: CDR1 MNHNY, CDR2 SVGAGI (reference sequence). V shed 6 bases, J shed 9 bases, and the junction held 5 bases outside the gene matches. The CDR3 extends over 13 amino acids.

This clone was observed a handful of times. The rearrangement links TRBV5-4 to TRBJ2-1; 9 positions match TRBD2. Germline V gives CDR1 SGHNT, CDR2 YYREEE (reference sequence). The CDR3 totals 17 residues. The ends lost 4 bases at V and 1 base at J; junction bases unmatched: 9. DNA for the CDR3: TGTGCCAGCAGCGCAGCCCGCGGGGGGGGATCCTACAATGAGCAGTTCTTC. It codes for CASSAARGGGSYNEQFF. The variable domain in full, with the rest retrieved from reference TRBV5-4 and TRBJ2-1, is ETGVTQSPTHLIKTRGQQVTLRCSSQSGHNTVSWYQQALGQGPQFIFQYYREEENGRGNFPPRFSGLQFPNYSSELNVNALELDDSALYLCASSAARGGGSYNEQFFGPGTRLTVL.

The chain joins TRBV6-4 to TRBJ1-2; D gene ambiguous. V was cut by 6 bases and J by 7 bases, with 15 bases left in between. The CDR3 contains 13 residues. The germline V gene has CDR1 MRHNA and CDR2 SNTAGT. CDR3 DNA: TGTGCCAGCAGCGAGTTTGGAGGTTCTGGCTACACCTTC. Protein product: CASSEFGGSGYTF.

This clone has just a few counts. The chain recombines TRBV7-9 with TRBJ1-5, with D maybe TRBD1 (5 bases). Trimming took 5 bases from V and 9 from J, leaving 17 bases between them. The CDR3 is 14 amino acids. Per the germline V gene, CDR1 is SEHNR and CDR2 is FQNEAQ (reference sequence). The CDR3 loop reads CASSLRDSTGPQHF. The CDR3 DNA reads TGTGCCAGCAGCCTCCGGGACTCCACGGGGCCCCAGCATTTT.